Each of the 28 T cell receptor beta chains below was sequenced from the same sample in a study of T cell responses to AZD1222 COVID-19 vaccine. Repertoires were generated with immunoSEQ multiplex PCR, while TCRdb's copy carries only in-frame clones and drops some. Of 75,000 to 100,000 clones detected, 80% to 90% appear once; the ten largest clones hold 10%. The specimen comprised peripheral blood, sampled on day 0 of MenACWY control vaccination. Receptor source: an adult in good health.

This chain connects TRBV7-9 to TRBJ2-5; D is perhaps TRBD2 (6 bases). Trimming left V 4 bases short and J 5 bases short, with 23 bases between. CDR3 size: 17 residues. Germline-derived CDR1 and CDR2 are SEHNR and FQNEAQ (reference sequence). CDR3 sequence reads: CASSSQWDWGSGETQYF. For the CDR3, the DNA is TGTGCCAGCAGCTCTCAGTGGGACTGGGGGTCGGGGGAGACCCAGTACTTC.

The gene calls are TRBV6-5 and TRBJ1-1; tentative D call: TRBD1 (5 bases). This CDR3 contains 14 residues. Trimming took 6 bases from V and 4 from J, leaving 15 bases between them. The germline CDR1 and CDR2 sequences are MNHEY and SVGAGI. CDR3 residues: CASSFQGWSTEAFF. DNA for the CDR3: TGTGCCAGCAGCTTCCAGGGATGGAGCACTGAAGCTTTCTTT.

This clone was seen just once. The chain joins TRBV19 to TRBJ2-2; 7 nucleotides line up with TRBD1. With 8 bases clipped from V and 0 bases from J, the junction kept 6 bases outside the gene matches. Looked up from germline, CDR1 is LNHDA and CDR2 is SQIVND (reference sequence). The CDR3 covers 15 residues. CDR3 amino acids: CASGWTGPNTGELFF. The CDR3 bases are TGTGCCAGTGGTTGGACAGGACCGAACACCGGGGAGCTGTTTTTT.

The chain links TRBV6-2 or TRBV6-3 to TRBJ1-5, with no clear D. V lost 2 bases and J lost 5, with 7 bases in between. The CDR3 spans 13 residues. Per germline, CDR1 MNHEY and CDR2 SVGEGT. The CDR3 DNA reads as TGTGCCAGCAGTTACGGGTCTGATCAGCCCCAGCATTTT. Its protein product is CASSYGSDQPQHF.

The chain is built from TRBV27 and TRBJ2-3, with 7 bases matching TRBD2. Germline-derived CDR1 and CDR2 are MNHEY and SMNVEV (reference sequence). This CDR3 has 15 amino acids. Trimming took 3 bases from V and 6 from J; bases not matched to a gene: 9. The CDR3, as DNA: TGTGCCAGCAGTTTCGGACTAGGGGAGTCTGATACGCAGTATTTT. It yields the protein CASSFGLGESDTQYF.

The chain combines TRBV14 with TRBJ2-5, with D hard to call. The germline V gene encodes CDR1 SGHDN and CDR2 FVKESK. The V and J ends lost 1 base and 4 bases respectively, with 13 bases between them. This CDR3 has 15 amino acids. The CDR3 protein is CASSQAWSMGETQYF. The DNA of the CDR3 is TGTGCCAGCAGCCAAGCGTGGAGCATGGGAGAGACCCAGTACTTC.

The V gene is TRBV18, the J gene TRBJ1-1; no reliable D call. The CDR3 length is 15 residues. Trimming took 4 bases from V and 3 from J, leaving 15 bases between them. The germline gives CDR1 KGHSH, CDR2 LQKENI. The CDR3 DNA is TGTGCCAGCTCACGGGGAGGGATTCAGGACACTGAAGCTTTCTTT. Protein product: CASSRGGIQDTEAFF.

The genes are TRBV2 and TRBJ2-5; 10 nucleotides line up with TRBD1. Germline lookup yields CDR1 SNHLY and CDR2 FYNNEI. The V gene end was trimmed by 5 bases and the J gene end by 5 bases; junction bases not matched to a gene: 5. The CDR3 has 14 residues. For the CDR3, the DNA is TGTGCCAGCAGTAGACAGGGGGCCAGGGAGACCCAGTACTTC. This sequence encodes CASSRQGARETQYF.

The chain has TRBV7-9 and TRBJ1-1, with TRBD1 identical over 7 bases. In germline, CDR1 is SEHNR, CDR2 FQNEAQ (reference sequence). The ends lost 3 bases at V and 1 base at J; junction bases unmatched: 11. This CDR3 spans 17 amino acids. CDR3 sequence: CASSLEPGQPRNTEAFF. In nucleotides, the CDR3 is TGTGCCAGCAGCTTGGAACCGGGACAGCCCAGGAACACTGAAGCTTTCTTT.

The chain employs TRBV3-1 (or the pseudogene TRBV3-2) and TRBJ1-2; D remains ambiguous. This CDR3 contains 14 residues. The germline V gene has CDR1 LGHDT and CDR2 YNNKEL (reference sequence). V was cut by 0 bases and J by 8 bases, with 13 bases left in between. This chain's CDR3 is CASSQDLRGLGYTF. For the CDR3, the DNA is TGTGCCAGCAGCCAAGATTTACGGGGATTGGGCTACACCTTC.

This chain links TRBV6-6 with TRBJ1-1, with D possibly matching TRBD1 (6 bases). The V end lost 8 bases, the J end lost 4 bases, and 14 bases lay between the germline ends. The CDR3 spans 13 residues. Germline-derived CDR1 and CDR2 are MNHNY and SVGAGI (reference sequence). CDR3 bases: TGTGCCAGCGAACAGGGATTCGGCACTGAAGCTTTCTTT. The encoded protein is CASEQGFGTEAFF.

The chain employs TRBV7-9 and TRBJ1-2, with 9 bases aligning to TRBD1. This CDR3 region has 14 residues. CDR1 and CDR2 from the germline V gene are SEHNR and FQNEAQ (reference sequence). V lost 4 bases, J lost 6 bases, and 6 bases stayed unmatched. Written as DNA, the CDR3 is TGTGCCAGCAGCTCCGGGGACAGGGTGAATGGCTACACCTTC. Its translation: CASSSGDRVNGYTF.

The chain is built from TRBV19 and TRBJ1-2; D ambiguous. The CDR3 has 14 amino acids. V lost 7 bases and J 6 bases, leaving 18 bases between the germline ends. Looked up from germline, CDR1 is LNHDA and CDR2 is SQIVND (reference sequence). The CDR3 protein is CASTVRAGRDGYTF. The CDR3, as DNA: TGTGCCAGTACCGTTCGCGCAGGCCGCGATGGCTACACCTTC.

The chain couples TRBV27 to TRBJ2-7, with TRBD1 matching 8 bases. Trimming cost V 0 bases and J 6 bases; bases outside gene matches: 7. This CDR3 has 15 amino acids. Germline V CDR1 and CDR2: MNHEY, SMNVEV (reference sequence). The CDR3, as DNA: TGTGCCAGCAGTTTATCGGGGACAGGTTGGACCGAGCAGTACTTC. Translated: CASSLSGTGWTEQYF.

This clone was recorded once. The genes are TRBV11-2 and TRBJ2-7; a weak D match, TRBD1 (5 bases). With 5 bases removed from V and 3 bases from J, the gap between germline ends came to 17 bases. The CDR3 is 15 residues long. From germline, CDR1 is SGHAT and CDR2 FQNNGV. The CDR3 region is CASSKARVPNYEQYF. CDR3 sequence (DNA): TGTGCCAGCAGCAAGGCCAGGGTTCCAAACTACGAGCAGTACTTC.

The chain links TRBV7-2 to TRBJ1-1; D gene uncertain. Germline lookup yields CDR1 SGHTA and CDR2 FQGNSA. V lost 3 bases and J 4 bases, leaving 9 bases between the germline ends. The CDR3 covers 13 residues. As DNA, the CDR3 is TGTGCCAGCAGCTTTACTTCTCGCACTGAAGCTTTCTTT. Translating it yields CASSFTSRTEAFF.

The chain combines TRBV24-1 with TRBJ1-5, with unresolved D. V was pared by 3 bases and J by 0 bases, with 11 bases between. CDR1 and CDR2 (germline): KGHDR, SFDVKD. This CDR3 contains 16 residues. CDR3 in amino acids: CATSDPRTGSNQPQHF. In DNA, the CDR3 is TGTGCCACCAGTGATCCTCGGACGGGTAGCAATCAGCCCCAGCATTTT.

The CDR3 bases are TGTGCCAGCAGCTTAGGGACAGATCCCAGGAAAACTAATGAAAAACTGTTTTTT. This gives the protein CASSLGTDPRKTNEKLFF. The rearrangement links TRBV7-6 to TRBJ1-4; tentative D call: TRBD1 (6 bases). The germline V gene encodes CDR1 SGHVS and CDR2 FNYEAQ. Deletions cut 1 base from V and 1 base from J, with 16 bases between. The length of the CDR3 is 18 residues.

V gene TRBV14 combines with J gene TRBJ2-4; D unclear. The germline gives CDR1 SGHDN, CDR2 FVKESK. The CDR3 spans 15 residues. V lost 2 bases and J 7 bases, leaving 15 bases between the germline ends. The CDR3: CASSQTTSFRNIQYF. In DNA form, the CDR3 reads TGTGCCAGCAGCCAAACGACTTCCTTTAGGAACATTCAGTACTTC.

This chain links TRBV4-3 with TRBJ1-3; 8 positions agree with TRBD1. CDR3 length equals 18 residues. Per the germline V gene, CDR1 is LGHNA and CDR2 is YSLEER. Losses at the gene ends were 0 bases for V and 0 bases for J; bases not matched to a gene: 7. CDR3 coding DNA: TGCGCCAGCAGCCAAGATTTGGCAGGGGGCTTCTCTGGAAACACCATATATTTT. This sequence encodes CASSQDLAGGFSGNTIYF.

The V gene is TRBV3-1 (or the pseudogene TRBV3-2), the J gene TRBJ2-2, with D tentatively TRBD1 or TRBD2 (6 bases each). V was cut by 6 bases and J by 4 bases, with 15 bases left in between. The CDR3 has 15 residues. The germline CDR1 and CDR2 sequences are LGHDT and YNNKEL (reference sequence). The CDR3 is CASSHTGTPTGELFF. The CDR3 DNA sequence: TGTGCCAGCAGTCATACAGGGACTCCCACCGGGGAGCTGTTTTTT.

The chain has TRBV2 and TRBJ1-2; tentative D call: TRBD1 (5 bases). The germline V and J ends were trimmed by 8 bases and 9 bases, with 22 bases remaining between them. Looked up from germline, CDR1 is SNHLY and CDR2 is FYNNEI. This CDR3 contains 14 residues. DNA of the CDR3: TGTGCCAGCTGCCCGTCGAGGGGCTCAAACAGCTACACCTTC. Amino acid sequence: CASCPSRGSNSYTF.

This clone has a handful of counts. The chain recombines TRBV30 with TRBJ2-1, with 9 bases aligning to TRBD2. The CDR3 loop spans 12 amino acids. Germline CDR1 is GTSNPN and CDR2 is SVGIG (reference sequence). With V trimmed by 8 bases and J by 4 bases, 3 bases remained unmatched. CDR3: CAGTSSYNEQFF. CDR3 sequence (DNA): TGTGCCGGGACTAGCAGTTACAATGAGCAGTTCTTC.

This sequence joins TRBV2 and TRBJ1-2; unclear D gene. Trimming took 5 bases from V and 2 from J, leaving 9 bases between them. The germline V gene encodes CDR1 SNHLY and CDR2 FYNNEI. The CDR3 has 13 residues. The CDR3 DNA is TGTGCCAGCAGTAGCTTGGGGAACTATGGCTACACCTTC. Its protein is CASSSLGNYGYTF. Together with reference TRBV2 and TRBJ1-2, the CDR3 gives the full variable domain: EPEVTQTPSHQVTQMGQEVILRCVPISNHLYFYWYRQILGQKVEFLVSFYNNEISEKSEIFDDQFSVERPDGSNFTLKIRSTKLEDSAMYFCASSSLGNYGYTFGSGTRLTVV.

J is TRBJ1-3 and V is TRBV6-5, with D hard to call. Germline loops: CDR1 MNHEY, CDR2 SVGAGI. Trimming left V 0 bases short and J 0 bases short, with 9 bases between. The CDR3 runs to 16 residues. This chain's CDR3 is CASSYSDAVSGNTIYF. The CDR3 DNA follows: TGTGCCAGCAGTTACTCGGACGCCGTCTCTGGAAACACCATATATTTT.

The chain carries TRBV5-1 and TRBJ1-1, with D tentatively TRBD1 (5 bases). The V and J ends lost 2 bases and 5 bases respectively, with 10 bases between them. CDR3 length: 13 amino acids. CDR1 and CDR2 from the germline V gene are SGHRS and YFSETQ. The CDR3 spells CASSFTDRTEAFF. The DNA for the CDR3 is TGCGCCAGCAGCTTCACCGACAGAACTGAAGCTTTCTTT.

This clone occurred a few times. The chain has TRBV5-1 and TRBJ2-1, with 9 bases fitting TRBD1. The CDR3 is 15 amino acids. The V gene's germline CDR1 is SGHRS and CDR2 YFSETQ. Trimming removed 4 bases from V and 2 bases from J; junction bases left unmatched: 4. The CDR3 sequence is CASSPGQGTYNEQFF. The DNA for the CDR3 is TGCGCCAGCAGCCCGGGACAGGGAACCTACAATGAGCAGTTCTTC. The variable domain in full, with the rest retrieved from reference TRBV5-1 and TRBJ2-1, is KAGVTQTPRYLIKTRGQQVTLSCSPISGHRSVSWYQQTPGQGLQFLFEYFSETQRNKGNFPGRFSGRQFSNSRSEMNVSTLELGDSALYLCASSPGQGTYNEQFFGPGTRLTVL.

CDR3 amino acids: CASSLEGLRTDTQYF. The CDR3 DNA reads as TGTGCCAGCAGCTTGGAAGGACTCCGCACAGATACGCAGTATTTT. The rearrangement joins TRBV5-8 to TRBJ2-3; D possibly corresponds to TRBD2 (5 bases). Per the germline V gene, CDR1 is SGHTS and CDR2 is YDEGEE. The ends were cut back, 0 bases at V and 1 base at J, with 9 bases in the middle. The CDR3 contains 15 residues.